The next 6 T cell receptor beta chains were all read from a single sample in a study of CD8 T cells in Susac syndrome. Reverse transcription of about 0.45 to 1 ug RNA was performed with random hexamers. Using its own MiXCR run on the immunoSEQ multiplex PCR reads, TCRdb lists one record per CDR3 protein. The sample includes about 110,000 distinct CDR3 sequences, 90% to 98% of them seen just once. The sample comprised CD4+ T cells from PBMCs. The receptor source for this set is a human donor in good health.

This clonotype was observed a handful of times. The chain combines TRBV29-1 with TRBJ2-2; TRBD2 matches at 10 bases. The CDR3 loop spans 14 amino acids. Germline V lookup: CDR1 SQVTM, CDR2 ANQGSEA. Trimming at V came to 4 bases and at J to 5 bases, leaving 4 bases not matched to a gene. This chain's CDR3 is CSVGLAGGTGELFF. CDR3 coding DNA: TGCAGCGTTGGGTTAGCGGGAGGTACCGGGGAGCTGTTTTTT.

The chain carries TRBV2 and TRBJ2-6; D remains unclear. Germline V gene sequence: CDR1 SNHLY, CDR2 FYNNEI. The CDR3 length is 15 residues. V dropped 6 bases and J dropped 0 bases, with 9 bases sitting between them. The CDR3 coding sequence is TGTGCCAGCAGCAACAAGTTCTCTGGGGCCAACGTCCTGACTTTC. Protein product: CASSNKFSGANVLTF.

This clonotype was counted once. This chain joins TRBV29-1 and TRBJ2-7, with 7 nucleotides matching TRBD2. Germline V gene data show CDR1 as SQVTM and CDR2 as ANQGSEA. CDR3 size: 14 residues. Losses at the gene ends were 6 bases for V and 4 bases for J; bases not matched to a gene: 12. Here the CDR3 reads CSVAETTSVYEQYF. The CDR3, as DNA: TGCAGCGTCGCCGAGACAACTAGCGTTTACGAGCAGTACTTC.

In DNA, the CDR3 is TGTGCCAGCACCACCCTAAAGACAGGGCCCTATGGCTACACCTTC. Protein product: CASTTLKTGPYGYTF. The chain is built from TRBV2 and TRBJ1-2; 7 nucleotides agree with TRBD1. The trim removed 7 bases at V and 4 bases at J, leaving 12 bases unmatched. The germline gives CDR1 SNHLY, CDR2 FYNNEI. The CDR3 length is 15 residues.

The chain joins TRBV4-1 to TRBJ2-1; D tentatively fits TRBD1 or TRBD2 (5 bases each). In germline, CDR1 is MGHRA, CDR2 YSYEKL. There are 15 residues in the CDR3. Trimming pared 0 bases from V and 7 bases from J, leaving 13 bases between. CDR3 DNA: TGCGCCAGCAGCCAAGAAGGGGCCGGACTGAATGAGCAGTTCTTC. This sequence encodes CASSQEGAGLNEQFF.

The rearrangement uses TRBV20-1 and TRBJ1-1; D uncertain. This CDR3 has 12 residues. Germline V CDR1 and CDR2: DFQATT, SNEGSKA (reference sequence). V was pared by 3 bases and J by 7 bases, with 12 bases between. The CDR3 sequence is CSASEGDYEAFF. CDR3 nucleotides: TGCAGTGCTAGTGAGGGTGACTATGAAGCTTTCTTT.